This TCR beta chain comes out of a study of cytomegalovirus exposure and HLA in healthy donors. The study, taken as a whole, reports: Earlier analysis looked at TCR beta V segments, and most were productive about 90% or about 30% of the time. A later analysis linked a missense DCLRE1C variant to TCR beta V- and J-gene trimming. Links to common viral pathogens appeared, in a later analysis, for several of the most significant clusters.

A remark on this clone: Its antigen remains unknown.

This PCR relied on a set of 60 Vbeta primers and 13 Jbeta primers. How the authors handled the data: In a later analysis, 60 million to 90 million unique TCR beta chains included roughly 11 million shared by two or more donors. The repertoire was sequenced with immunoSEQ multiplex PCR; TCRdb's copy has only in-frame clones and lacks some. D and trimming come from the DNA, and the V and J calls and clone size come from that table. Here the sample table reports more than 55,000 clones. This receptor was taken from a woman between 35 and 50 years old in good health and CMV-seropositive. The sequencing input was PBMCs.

In DNA, the CDR3 is TGTGCCAGCAGCGCACAGGGGGCGGGTGGCTACACCTTC. It encodes CASSAQGAGGYTF. The chain employs TRBV2 and TRBJ1-2; 9 nucleotides match TRBD1. V lost 6 bases to trimming and J lost 7 bases; unmatched junction nucleotides: 6. This CDR3 region has 13 residues. The germline CDR1 and CDR2 sequences are SNHLY and FYNNEI. Variable domain in full (rest from reference TRBV2 and TRBJ1-2): EPEVTQTPSHQVTQMGQEVILRCVPISNHLYFYWYRQILGQKVEFLVSFYNNEISEKSEIFDDQFSVERPDGSNFTLKIRSTKLEDSAMYFCASSAQGAGGYTFGSGTRLTVV.